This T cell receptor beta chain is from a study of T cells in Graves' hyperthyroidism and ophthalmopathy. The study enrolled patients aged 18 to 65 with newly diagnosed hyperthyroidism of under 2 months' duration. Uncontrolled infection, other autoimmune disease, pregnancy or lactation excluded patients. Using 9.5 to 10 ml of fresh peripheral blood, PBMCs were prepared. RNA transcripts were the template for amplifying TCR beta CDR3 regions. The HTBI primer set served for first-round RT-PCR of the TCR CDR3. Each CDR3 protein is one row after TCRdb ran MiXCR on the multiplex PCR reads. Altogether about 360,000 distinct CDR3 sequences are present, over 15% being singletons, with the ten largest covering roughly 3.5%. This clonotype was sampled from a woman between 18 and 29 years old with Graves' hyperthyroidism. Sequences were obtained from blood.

The CDR3 nucleotides are TGTGCCAGCTACCCCCGGGGACAGGGAGGTTGGCAGCCCCAGCATTTT. Its translation: CASYPRGQGGWQPQHF. The gene calls are TRBV27 and TRBJ1-5; 9 bases match TRBD1. Germline loops: CDR1 MNHEY, CDR2 SMNVEV (reference sequence). Trimming at V came to 8 bases and at J to 7 bases, leaving 15 bases not matched to a gene. This CDR3 comprises 16 residues.